This T cell receptor (beta chain) emerged from a study of post-analysis software for immune sequencing data (dated by TCRdb to 2015 to 2017). Regarding the complete study: Recorded disease courses included relapsing-remitting, secondary progressive and progressive-relapsing multiple sclerosis, with some patients lacking subtype annotation. Patient repertoires were compared against about a dozen previously published healthy control repertoires from donors aged roughly 6 to 25 years. A subset of samples was prepared in parallel using single-end sample barcoding, then pooled and co-amplified after Illumina adapter ligation.

Library construction relied on PCR. TCRdb names Illumina HiSeq 2500 as the instrument used. To reduce PCR and sequencing biases, unique molecular identifiers were built into the TCR beta cDNA libraries. Around 500,000 cDNA molecules were obtained for every 1 to 10 million input T cells, so each molecule roughly corresponded to one T cell. The same protocol used for the earlier healthy control dataset was applied to prepare and sequence the patient libraries. Samples belonging to the same batch were prepared together, multiplexed and sequenced on a shared HiSeq lane. As for the original processing: Raw barcoded reads were processed with MIGEC, and single-read molecular identifier groups were discarded before consensus assembly and CDR3 extraction. Clonotype tables were post-analysed with VDJtools, and diversity was normalized by down-sampling all datasets to the smallest sample size. To correct batch-related cross-sample contamination, repertoire overlap clustering matched CDR3 amino acid sequences but not nucleotide sequences. Through fastp at Q25 and MiXCR, TCRdb rebuilt clones from the public reads, retaining in-frame beta chains. Identical CDR3 protein sequences are pooled into one entry, listed with their most common genes and DNA. None of the V and J calls come from the authors' own analysis; TCRdb made them. For this sample there are about 810,000 distinct CDR3 sequences; under 70% appear just once. The leading ten clones occupy 4.6% of the sample.

A distance of 12 bases separates the germline ends of V and J, which lose 3 bases and 3 bases respectively. In the germline V gene (reference sequence), CDR1 corresponds to DFQATT and CDR2 to SNEGSKA. CDR3 length: 13 amino acids, cysteine to phenylalanine. Only the CDR3 part of the read is kept: 39 bases, read in frame from the first base. To demonstrate the VDJtools post-analysis software, TCR beta repertoires were profiled from the peripheral blood of more than 10 young patients with multiple sclerosis. Multiple sclerosis patients were children and adolescents aged roughly 6 to 17 years. This clonotype was detected once. Its binding antigen is unknown. Base qualities were left out, and no much larger clone turns up one base away. Study-wide conclusions, independent of this receptor: The multiple sclerosis patient group was slightly younger than the control group. Patients showed significantly higher frequencies than controls for five TRBV segments, among them TRBV5-6, TRBV5-1 and TRBV20-1. When samples were clustered directly using the F measure, samples prepared in the same batch co-clustered strongly, which prompted a batch-effect correction. Multiple sclerosis patients had significantly lower normalized Chao1 diversity than controls, a result that suggests substantial peripheral T-cell clonal expansion.

Material: blood. This clonotype was obtained from a girl between 5 and 17 years old with multiple sclerosis. The sequence is built from TRBV20-1 and TRBJ2-7; the D gene cannot be resolved beyond TRBD1 or TRBD2, each matching 5 bases. The CDR3 is CSASEGTRYEQYF. Here is the DNA: TGCAGTGCTAGCGAAGGGACCCGCTACGAGCAGTACTTC.